The 21 T cell receptor beta chains below all came from one sample that was sequenced in a study of identical twins. TCRdb re-derived calls from the 5' RACE reads in MiXCR, one entry per CDR3 protein. The table shows around 1.7 million distinct CDR3 sequences, with around a third occurring only once. The sample comprised cord blood. The receptors originated from a newborn girl in good health.

This clonotype was seen ten or more times. The rearrangement joins TRBV29-1 to TRBJ2-7; 8 bases agree with TRBD1. The CDR3 spans 15 residues. Germline CDR1 is SQVTM and CDR2 is ANQGSEA. V was pared by 2 bases and J by 0 bases, with 6 bases of the junction left unmatched. CDR3 sequence (DNA): TGCAGCGTTGAAAAGGGGACAGGAGCCTCCTACGAGCAGTACTTC. Its protein is CSVEKGTGASYEQYF.

This clonotype was counted between two and nine times. This sequence joins TRBV18 and TRBJ2-3, with D maybe TRBD1 (5 bases). Trimming removed 1 base from V and 5 bases from J, with 16 bases in between. Germline V lookup: CDR1 KGHSH, CDR2 LQKENI. CDR3 length: 16 amino acids. The CDR3 DNA follows: TGTGCCAGCTCACCACGGTGGGGAAAAGGGGAAGATACGCAGTATTTT. Protein: CASSPRWGKGEDTQYF.

The CDR3 is CATSDSQEGTEAFF. The CDR3 DNA follows: TGTGCCACCAGTGATTCACAGGAAGGGACTGAAGCTTTCTTT. The V and J genes are TRBV24-1 and TRBJ1-1; weak D call: TRBD1 (5 bases). The CDR3 sequence is 14 residues long. Germline values: CDR1 KGHDR, CDR2 SFDVKD. V was clipped by 2 bases and J by 5 bases, with 11 bases between them.

In its sample, this clonotype was seen a few times. This chain uses TRBV29-1 with TRBJ2-2; no clear D. Germline V gene data show CDR1 as SQVTM and CDR2 as ANQGSEA. This CDR3 comprises 14 residues. Trimming cost V 4 bases and J 3 bases, with 12 bases left between them. In DNA form, the CDR3 reads TGCAGCGTTGGAAAGGTTGGGTACACCGGGGAGCTGTTTTTT. This sequence encodes CSVGKVGYTGELFF.

The rearrangement joins TRBV20-1 to TRBJ2-4; 7 positions match TRBD2. The CDR3 contains 16 residues. V dropped 0 bases and J dropped 0; count of bases not matched to a gene: 5. In germline, CDR1 is DFQATT, CDR2 SNEGSKA (reference sequence). The CDR3 coding sequence is TGCAGTGCTAGAGATGGGGGACTACTAGCCAAAAACATTCAGTACTTC. It yields the protein CSARDGGLLAKNIQYF.

This clonotype has just one count. The junction differs from germline at one of its ends, possibly a read error. As DNA, the CDR3 is TGCGCCAGCTGCCAAGATGGACGGCTCACGAGCACTGAAGCTTTCTTT. It encodes CASCQDGRLTSTEAFF. The chain combines TRBV4-1 with TRBJ1-1; no reliable D call. Germline lookup yields CDR1 MGHRA and CDR2 YSYEKL. This CDR3 spans 16 amino acids.

This clonotype was picked up a small number of times. The chain recombines TRBV4-2 with TRBJ2-1, with TRBD2 as a possible D gene (5 bases). Germline values: CDR1 LGHNA, CDR2 YNFKEQ. Deletions cut 0 bases from V and 3 bases from J, with 15 bases between. The CDR3 totals 17 residues. The CDR3 here is CASSQDLRGKGYNEQFF. For the CDR3, the DNA is TGTGCCAGCAGCCAAGATCTCCGGGGAAAGGGCTACAATGAGCAGTTCTTC.

This clonotype appeared a few times. The rearrangement joins TRBV28 to TRBJ2-3; D perhaps matches TRBD2 (6 bases). V lost 6 bases and J lost 0, with 22 bases in between. CDR1 is MDHEN and CDR2 is SYDVKM in the germline V gene. The CDR3 is 18 residues long. This CDR3 is CASSVFGLPETSTDTQYF. The CDR3, as DNA: TGTGCCAGCAGCGTTTTTGGACTACCGGAAACAAGCACAGATACGCAGTATTTT.

A note on this clonotype: A junction end diverges from the germline sequence, so it may reflect a read error. J is TRBJ2-7 and V is TRBV6-6, with TRBD2 identical over 7 bases. The CDR3 totals 15 residues. Germline V CDR1 and CDR2: MNHNY, SVGAGI (reference sequence). In nucleotides, the CDR3 is TGTACCAGCAGTTACTCGGGAGGAAGCTCCTACGAGCAGTACTTC. Translated: CTSSYSGGSSYEQYF.

Details on this clonotype: One end of the junction is discordant with germline, which a read error may explain. V is TRBV9 and J is TRBJ2-3; tentatively, D is TRBD1 or TRBD2 (5 bases each). The CDR3 runs to 16 residues. CDR1 is SGDLS, CDR2 YYNGEE, per germline. The CDR3 DNA follows: TGTGCCGGCAGCGTAGGCCTCCTGGGGGGCACAGATACGCAGTATTTT. Encoded protein: CAGSVGLLGGTDTQYF.

The CDR3 DNA reads TGCGCCAGCAGCTACAGACAGGGGGGTGAGACCCAGTACTTC. It encodes CASSYRQGGETQYF. The genes are TRBV5-1 and TRBJ2-5; 9 nucleotides align to TRBD1. Trimming took 3 bases from V and 5 from J; bases not matched to a gene: 5. Germline V lookup: CDR1 SGHRS, CDR2 YFSETQ. CDR3 length equals 14 residues.

CDR3 region: CASSQGTLGGEKLFF. The CDR3 coding sequence is TGTGCCAGCAGCCAAGGCACCCTCGGTGGTGAAAAACTGTTTTTT. This chain uses TRBV3-1 with TRBJ1-4; D is ambiguous. The CDR3 runs to 15 residues. V lost 1 base, J lost 7 bases, and 13 bases lay in between. Germline V CDR1 and CDR2: LGHDT, YNNKEL (reference sequence).

This clonotype has at least ten counts. V and J are TRBV12-3 or TRBV12-4 and TRBJ1-4; maybe TRBD1 (5 bases). Trimming pared 4 bases from V and 12 bases from J, leaving 12 bases between. The CDR3 has 12 residues. CDR3 DNA: TGTGCCAGCAGTTCCAGGGATGCGGAACTGTTTTTT. Its translation is CASSSRDAELFF.

This clonotype was picked up a small number of times. The chain carries TRBV28 and TRBJ1-2; 10 nucleotides line up with TRBD1. The CDR3 consists of 13 residues. With V trimmed by 6 bases and J by 8 bases, 6 bases remained unmatched. Germline V gene lookup returns CDR1 MDHEN and CDR2 SYDVKM. CDR3 in DNA: TGTGCCAGCAGACGACAGGGGGCAAGAGGCTACACCTTC. Residues: CASRRQGARGYTF.

This chain connects TRBV20-1 to TRBJ1-2; D gene uncertain. The germline V and J ends were trimmed by 3 bases and 1 base, with 9 bases remaining between them. This CDR3 is 13 amino acids long. Germline CDR1 and CDR2: DFQATT and SNEGSKA (reference sequence). CDR3 DNA: TGCAGTGCTAGTTTCGATATTAACTATGGCTACACCTTC. Protein sequence: CSASFDINYGYTF.

This sequence joins TRBV3-1 and TRBJ1-4; D might be TRBD1 (5 bases). Germline V gene data show CDR1 as LGHDT and CDR2 as YNNKEL (reference sequence). Trimming removed 8 bases at V and 8 bases at J, with 21 bases between. The CDR3 has 15 residues. CDR3 sequence reads: CASRQSWGVEEKLFF. The DNA for the CDR3 is TGTGCCAGCCGTCAAAGTTGGGGGGTTGAGGAAAAACTGTTTTTT. The full variable domain, in which reference TRBV3-1 and TRBJ1-4 provide the parts outside the CDR3, is DTAVSQTPKYLVTQMGNDKSIKCEQNLGHDTMYWYKQDSKKFLKIMFSYNNKELIINETVPNRFSPKSPDKAHLNLHINSLELGDSAVYFCASRQSWGVEEKLFFGSGTQLSVL.

This clonotype was seen a few times. CDR3 coding DNA: TGCAGCGTTGAAGGGAATCCCTGGACCAAAGATACGCAGTATTTT. Translation gives CSVEGNPWTKDTQYF. The chain is built from TRBV29-1 and TRBJ2-3; D call uncertain. The V end was cut by 1 base, the J end by 5 bases, with 16 bases between. Germline-derived CDR1 and CDR2 are SQVTM and ANQGSEA. The CDR3 length is 15 residues.

The CDR3 DNA reads as TGCGCCAGCAGCCCCCTGGGGCGGAACTATAATTCACCCCTCCACTTT. Protein product: CASSPLGRNYNSPLHF. The chain is built from TRBV5-1 and TRBJ1-6; D is possibly TRBD1 (5 bases). Trimming shortened V by 4 bases and J by 3 bases, and 14 bases separated the two germline ends. CDR1 SGHRS and CDR2 YFSETQ come from the germline V gene. The length of the CDR3 is 16 residues.

The V gene is TRBV28, the J gene TRBJ1-4; D unclear. This CDR3 contains 13 residues. Deletions cut 7 bases from V and 4 bases from J, with 10 bases between. Germline V gene sequence: CDR1 MDHEN, CDR2 SYDVKM. CDR3 DNA sequence: TGTGCCAGCACAGGCCCCCTTAATGAAAAACTGTTTTTT. This encodes CASTGPLNEKLFF.

This chain's CDR3 is CASSLLAGKTYNEQYF. The CDR3 DNA follows: TGTGCCAGCAGCCTCCTAGCGGGAAAGACCTACAATGAGCAGTACTTC. The rearrangement links TRBV7-9 to TRBJ2-1, with 9 bases fitting TRBD2. The closer fit of TRBJ2-7 to the DNA end suggests the J call may be wrong. This CDR3 spans 16 amino acids. Per germline, CDR1 SEHNR and CDR2 FQNEAQ (reference sequence).

DNA of the CDR3: TGTGCCAGCAGGGAATCCCCGAGCAGAGCCTATAATTCACCCCTCCACTTT. Encoded protein: CASRESPSRAYNSPLHF. J is TRBJ1-6 and V is TRBV6-1; D is uncertain. The CDR3 consists of 17 residues. V was clipped by 6 bases and J by 2 bases, with 17 bases between them. CDR1 MNHNS and CDR2 SASEGT come from the germline V gene.